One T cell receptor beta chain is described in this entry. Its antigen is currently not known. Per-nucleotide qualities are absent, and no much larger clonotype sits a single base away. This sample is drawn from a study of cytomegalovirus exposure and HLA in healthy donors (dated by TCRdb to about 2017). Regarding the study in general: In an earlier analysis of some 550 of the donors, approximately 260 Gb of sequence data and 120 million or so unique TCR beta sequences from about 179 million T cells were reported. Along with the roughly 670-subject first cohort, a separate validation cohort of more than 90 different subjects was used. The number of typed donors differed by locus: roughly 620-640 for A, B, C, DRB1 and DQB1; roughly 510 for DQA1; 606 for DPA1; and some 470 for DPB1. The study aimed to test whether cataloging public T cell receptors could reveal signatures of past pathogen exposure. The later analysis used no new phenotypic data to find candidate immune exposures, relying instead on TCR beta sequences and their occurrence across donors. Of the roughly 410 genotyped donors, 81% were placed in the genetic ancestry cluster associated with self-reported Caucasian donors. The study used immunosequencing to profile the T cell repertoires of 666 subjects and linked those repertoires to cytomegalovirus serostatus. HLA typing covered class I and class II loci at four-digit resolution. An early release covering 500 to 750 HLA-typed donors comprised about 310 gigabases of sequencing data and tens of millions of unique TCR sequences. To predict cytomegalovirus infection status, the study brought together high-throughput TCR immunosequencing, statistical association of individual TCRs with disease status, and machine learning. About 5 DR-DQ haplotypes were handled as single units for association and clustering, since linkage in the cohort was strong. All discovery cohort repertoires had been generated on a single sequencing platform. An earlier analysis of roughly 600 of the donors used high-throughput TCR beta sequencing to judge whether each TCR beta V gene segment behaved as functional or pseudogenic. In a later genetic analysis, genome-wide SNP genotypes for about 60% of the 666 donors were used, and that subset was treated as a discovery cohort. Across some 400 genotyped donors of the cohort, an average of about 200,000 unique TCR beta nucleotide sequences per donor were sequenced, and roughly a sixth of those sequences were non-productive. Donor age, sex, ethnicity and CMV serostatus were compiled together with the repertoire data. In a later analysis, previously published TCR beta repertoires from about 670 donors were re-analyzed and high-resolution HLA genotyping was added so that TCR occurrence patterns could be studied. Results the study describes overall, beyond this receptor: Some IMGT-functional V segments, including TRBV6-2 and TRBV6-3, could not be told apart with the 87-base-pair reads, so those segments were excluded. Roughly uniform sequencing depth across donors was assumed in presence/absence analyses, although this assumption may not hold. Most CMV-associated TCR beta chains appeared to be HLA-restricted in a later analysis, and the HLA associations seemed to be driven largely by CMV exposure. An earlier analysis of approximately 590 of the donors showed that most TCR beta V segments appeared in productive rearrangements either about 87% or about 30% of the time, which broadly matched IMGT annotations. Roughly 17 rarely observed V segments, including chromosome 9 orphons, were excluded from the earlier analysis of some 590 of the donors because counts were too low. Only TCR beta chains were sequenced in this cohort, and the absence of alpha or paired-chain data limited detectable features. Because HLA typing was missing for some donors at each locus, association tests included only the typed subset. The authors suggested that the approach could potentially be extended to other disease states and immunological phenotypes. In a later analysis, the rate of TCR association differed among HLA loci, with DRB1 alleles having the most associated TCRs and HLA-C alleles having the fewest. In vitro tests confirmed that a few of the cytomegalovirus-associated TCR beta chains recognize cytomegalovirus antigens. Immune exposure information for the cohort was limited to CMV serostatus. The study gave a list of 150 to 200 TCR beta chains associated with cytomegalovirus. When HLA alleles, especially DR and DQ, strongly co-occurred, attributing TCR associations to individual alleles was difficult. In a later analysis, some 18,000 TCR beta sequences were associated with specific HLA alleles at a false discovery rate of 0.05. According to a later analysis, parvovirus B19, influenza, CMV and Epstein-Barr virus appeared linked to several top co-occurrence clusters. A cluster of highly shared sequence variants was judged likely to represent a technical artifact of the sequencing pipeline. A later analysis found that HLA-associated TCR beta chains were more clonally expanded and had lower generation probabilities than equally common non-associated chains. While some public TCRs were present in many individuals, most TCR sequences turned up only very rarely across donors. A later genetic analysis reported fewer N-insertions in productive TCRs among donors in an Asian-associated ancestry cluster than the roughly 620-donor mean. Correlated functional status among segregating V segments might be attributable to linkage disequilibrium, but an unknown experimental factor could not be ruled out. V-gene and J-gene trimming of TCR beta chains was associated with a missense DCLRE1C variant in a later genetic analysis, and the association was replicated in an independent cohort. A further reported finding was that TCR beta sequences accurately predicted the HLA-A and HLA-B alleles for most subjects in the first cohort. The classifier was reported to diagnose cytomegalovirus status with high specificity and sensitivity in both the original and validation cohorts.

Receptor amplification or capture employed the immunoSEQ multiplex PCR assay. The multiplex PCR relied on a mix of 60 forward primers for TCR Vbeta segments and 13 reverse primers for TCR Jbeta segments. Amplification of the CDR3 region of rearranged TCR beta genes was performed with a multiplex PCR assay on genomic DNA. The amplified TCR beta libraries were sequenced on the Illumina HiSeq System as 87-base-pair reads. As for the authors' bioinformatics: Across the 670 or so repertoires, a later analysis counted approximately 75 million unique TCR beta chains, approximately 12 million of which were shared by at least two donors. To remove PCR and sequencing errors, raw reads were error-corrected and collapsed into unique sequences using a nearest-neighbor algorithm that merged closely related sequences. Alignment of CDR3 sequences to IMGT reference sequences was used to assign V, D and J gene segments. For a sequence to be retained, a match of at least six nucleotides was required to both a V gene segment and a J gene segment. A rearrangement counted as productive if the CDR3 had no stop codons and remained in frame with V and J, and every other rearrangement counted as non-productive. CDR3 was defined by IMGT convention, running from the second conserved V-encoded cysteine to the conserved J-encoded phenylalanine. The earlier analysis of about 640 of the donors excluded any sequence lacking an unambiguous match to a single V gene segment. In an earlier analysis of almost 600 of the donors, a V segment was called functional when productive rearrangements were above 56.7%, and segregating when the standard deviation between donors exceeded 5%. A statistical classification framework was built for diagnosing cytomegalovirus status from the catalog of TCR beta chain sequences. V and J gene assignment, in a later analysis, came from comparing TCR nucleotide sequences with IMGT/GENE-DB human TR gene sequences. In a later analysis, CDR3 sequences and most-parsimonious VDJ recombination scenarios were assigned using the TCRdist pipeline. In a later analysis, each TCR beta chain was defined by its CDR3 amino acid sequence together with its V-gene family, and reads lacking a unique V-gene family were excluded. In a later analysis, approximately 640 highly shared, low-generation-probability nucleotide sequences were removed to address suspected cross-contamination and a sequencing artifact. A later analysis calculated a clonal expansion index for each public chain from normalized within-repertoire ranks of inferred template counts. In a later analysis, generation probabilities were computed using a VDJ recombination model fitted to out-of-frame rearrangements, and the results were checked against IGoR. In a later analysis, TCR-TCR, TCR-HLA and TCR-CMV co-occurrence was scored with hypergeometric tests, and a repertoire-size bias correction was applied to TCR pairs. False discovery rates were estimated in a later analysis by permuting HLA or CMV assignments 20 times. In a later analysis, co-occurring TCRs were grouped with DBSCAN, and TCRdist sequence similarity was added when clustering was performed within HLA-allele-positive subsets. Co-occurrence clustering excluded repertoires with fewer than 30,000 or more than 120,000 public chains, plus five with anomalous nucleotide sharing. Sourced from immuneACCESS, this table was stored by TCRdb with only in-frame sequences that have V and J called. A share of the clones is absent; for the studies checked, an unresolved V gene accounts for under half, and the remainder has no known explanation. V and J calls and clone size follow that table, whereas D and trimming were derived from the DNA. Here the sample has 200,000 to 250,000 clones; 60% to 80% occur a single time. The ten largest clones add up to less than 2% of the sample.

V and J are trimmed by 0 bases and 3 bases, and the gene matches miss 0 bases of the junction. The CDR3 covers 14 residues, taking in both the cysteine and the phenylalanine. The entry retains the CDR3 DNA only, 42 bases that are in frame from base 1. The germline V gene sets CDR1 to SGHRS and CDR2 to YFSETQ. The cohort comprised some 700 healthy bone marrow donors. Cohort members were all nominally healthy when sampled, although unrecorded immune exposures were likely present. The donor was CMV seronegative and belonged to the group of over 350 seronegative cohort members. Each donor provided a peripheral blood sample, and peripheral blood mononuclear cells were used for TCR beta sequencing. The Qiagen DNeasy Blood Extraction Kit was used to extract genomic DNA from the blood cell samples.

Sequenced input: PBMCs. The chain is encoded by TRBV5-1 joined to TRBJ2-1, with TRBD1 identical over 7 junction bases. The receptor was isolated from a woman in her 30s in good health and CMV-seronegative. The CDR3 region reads CASSLGDSYNEQFF. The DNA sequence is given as TGCGCCAGCAGCTTGGGGGACAGCTACAATGAGCAGTTCTTC. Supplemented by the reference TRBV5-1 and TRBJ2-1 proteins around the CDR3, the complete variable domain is KAGVTQTPRYLIKTRGQQVTLSCSPISGHRSVSWYQQTPGQGLQFLFEYFSETQRNKGNFPGRFSGRQFSNSRSEMNVSTLELGDSALYLCASSLGDSYNEQFFGPGTRLTVL.